This TCR beta chain was sequenced in a study of T cells in Graves' hyperthyroidism and ophthalmopathy. Researchers took RNA transcripts and amplified the TCR beta CDR3 regions from them. When the TCR CDR3 underwent first-round RT-PCR, the HTBI primer set was used. TCRdb re-derived calls from the multiplex PCR reads in MiXCR, one entry per CDR3 protein. The table shows a few hundred thousand distinct CDR3 sequences, with about 14% occurring only once. This clonotype was observed a handful of times. The CDR3 is 12 amino acids. With 3 bases removed from V and 5 bases from J, the gap between germline ends came to 8 bases. CDR1 SQVTM and CDR2 ANQGSEA come from the germline V gene.

Sequencing was done on a sample of blood. This rearrangement joins TRBV29-1 to TRBJ1-3, with D hard to call. The clonotype was recovered from a man aged 30-40 years with Graves' hyperthyroidism that later progressed to Graves' ophthalmopathy. The chain's CDR3 is CSVDSMRNTIYF. The DNA of the CDR3 is TGCAGCGTTGACAGCATGAGAAACACCATATATTTT.